Listed below are T cell receptor beta chains from one sample, sequenced in a study of shared clonotypes between healthy human individuals. This table comes from immunoSEQ multiplex PCR, and its TCRdb copy is limited to in-frame clones, with some not included. Of 520,000 or so clones listed, 79% are singletons. Sequencing was performed on PBMCs. These receptor sequences come from a woman in her forties in good health. Some clones in this sample may be carry-over from other donors' samples. Each CDR3 is given with its conserved first and last residue. The D gene is left open where the match is weak. Part of the rows lack a size; the others show once, few, many or a class for expanded clones.

V gene: TRBV29-1; J gene: TRBJ2-3; clone size: .; D gene: .; CDR3 DNA: TGCAGCGTTCGGCAACCATCCACAGATACGCAGTATTTT; CDR3 protein: CSVRQPSTDTQYF
V gene: TRBV9; J gene: TRBJ1-1; clone size: few; D gene: TRBD1; CDR3 DNA: TGTGCCAGCAGCGTTGGGACAGGGAAGAACACTGAAGCTTTCTTT; CDR3 protein: CASSVGTGKNTEAFF
V gene: TRBV7-2; J gene: TRBJ2-3; clone size: .; D gene: .; CDR3 DNA: TGTGCCAGCAGCTTAGACGGAAACACAGATACGCAGTATTTT; CDR3 protein: CASSLDGNTDTQYF
V gene: TRBV11-3; J gene: TRBJ2-3; clone size: .; D gene: TRBD2; CDR3 DNA: TGTGCCAGCAGCCCGGGACTAGTTACGGATACGCAGTATTTT; CDR3 protein: CASSPGLVTDTQYF
V gene: TRBV6-6; J gene: TRBJ1-4; clone size: many; D gene: TRBD1; CDR3 DNA: TGTGCCAGCAGACAGGGGAATCGGGAAAAACTGTTTTTT; CDR3 protein: CASRQGNREKLFF
V gene: TRBV5-5; J gene: TRBJ1-4; clone size: .; D gene: .; CDR3 DNA: TGTGCCAGCAGCTTGGTAGCGGGGTCAAGTGAAAAACTGTTTTTT; CDR3 protein: CASSLVAGSSEKLFF
V gene: TRBV9; J gene: TRBJ1-1; clone size: many; D gene: TRBD1; CDR3 DNA: TGTGCCAGCAGCCCATCCGGGGACAGCTACACTGAAGCTTTCTTT; CDR3 protein: CASSPSGDSYTEAFF
V gene: TRBV25-1; J gene: TRBJ2-3; clone size: .; D gene: .; CDR3 DNA: TGTGCCAGCAGTACCCGGGACAGCACAGATACGCAGTATTTT; CDR3 protein: CASSTRDSTDTQYF
V gene: TRBV10-3; J gene: TRBJ2-1; clone size: .; D gene: TRBD1; CDR3 DNA: TGTGCCATCAGACGGACAGGGGGACACAATGAGCAGTTCTTC; CDR3 protein: CAIRRTGGHNEQFF
V gene: TRBV11-2; J gene: TRBJ2-5; clone size: .; D gene: TRBD1; CDR3 DNA: TGTGCCAGCAGCCCCACAGGGGGGACCCAGTACTTC; CDR3 protein: CASSPTGGTQYF
V gene: TRBV28; J gene: TRBJ2-1; clone size: .; D gene: TRBD1; CDR3 DNA: TGTGCCAGCAGTTCCCGACGCCGGGACAGGGGCGGGAATGAGCAGTTCTTC; CDR3 protein: CASSSRRRDRGGNEQFF
V gene: TRBV2; J gene: TRBJ2-7; clone size: few; D gene: TRBD2; CDR3 DNA: TGTGCCAGCAGTGGGGGACTAGTCTACGAGCAGTACTTC; CDR3 protein: CASSGGLVYEQYF
V gene: TRBV11-2; J gene: TRBJ2-3; clone size: .; D gene: .; CDR3 DNA: TGTGCCAGCAGCTTAGAAAGGGGAGATACGCAGTATTTT; CDR3 protein: CASSLERGDTQYF
V gene: TRBV6-1; J gene: TRBJ2-1; clone size: .; D gene: TRBD1; CDR3 DNA: TGTGCCAGCAAAGTGGACAGGTCCTACAATGAGCAGTTCTTC; CDR3 protein: CASKVDRSYNEQFF
V gene: TRBV9; J gene: TRBJ2-7; clone size: few; D gene: TRBD2; CDR3 DNA: TGTGCCAGCAGCGTAGATCCTAGCGGGAACTACGAGCAGTACTTC; CDR3 protein: CASSVDPSGNYEQYF
V gene: TRBV5-4; J gene: TRBJ1-2; clone size: .; D gene: .; CDR3 DNA: TGTGCCAGCAGCTTGGGGGGTTCTAGCGCCAAGGATCGTGGCTACACCTTC; CDR3 protein: CASSLGGSSAKDRGYTF
V gene: TRBV28; J gene: TRBJ2-4; clone size: .; D gene: .; CDR3 DNA: TGTGCCAGCAGATCACAGGGCGTAAAAATTCAGTACTTC; CDR3 protein: CASRSQGVKIQYF